The 9 T cell receptor beta chains below all came from one sample that was sequenced in a study of cytomegalovirus exposure and HLA in healthy donors. The PCR ran on 60 Vbeta and 13 Jbeta primers. The table came from immunoSEQ multiplex PCR; TCRdb's copy has only in-frame clones and leaves some out. The top ten clones hold less than 3.5% of a sample with fewer than 130,000 clones, 74% of them seen once. Material: PBMCs. The receptors originated from a man aged 50 to 59 in good health and CMV-seropositive.

The chain couples TRBV2 to TRBJ1-3, with 8 bases fitting TRBD1. Per germline, CDR1 SNHLY and CDR2 FYNNEI. The CDR3 spans 17 residues. V trimming: 2 bases; J trimming: 2 bases; junction bases outside the gene matches: 8. The CDR3 region is CASSEIIGRGPGNTIYF. In DNA, the CDR3 is TGTGCCAGCAGTGAAATTATCGGCAGGGGGCCTGGAAACACCATATATTTT.

The chain recombines TRBV27 with TRBJ2-3; TRBD1 is a possible D gene (6 bases). The CDR3 has 16 amino acids. In germline, CDR1 is MNHEY, CDR2 SMNVEV (reference sequence). V shed 1 base and J shed 3 bases, with 14 bases lying between them. CDR3 region: CASSLYGGGDTDTQYF. The CDR3 nucleotides are TGTGCCAGCAGTTTATATGGGGGCGGTGATACAGATACGCAGTATTTT.

This clone was detected a few times. The chain uses TRBV28 and TRBJ1-1; no firm D call. In germline, CDR1 is MDHEN, CDR2 SYDVKM. The CDR3 is 12 amino acids. V shed 6 bases and J shed 9 bases, with 14 bases lying between them. CDR3 in amino acids: CASRTSRAQAFF. For the CDR3, the DNA is TGTGCCAGCAGGACTAGCCGGGCCCAAGCTTTCTTT.

This chain links TRBV15 with TRBJ2-1; 9 bases line up with TRBD2. Germline CDR1 is LNHNV and CDR2 is YYDKDF (reference sequence). V lost 1 base and J lost 13; bases outside the gene matches: 8. The CDR3 is 14 amino acids. In nucleotides, the CDR3 is TGTGCCACCAGCAGAGTCAGGCTAGCGGGGCCCCAGTTCTTC. This gives the protein CATSRVRLAGPQFF.

This sequence joins TRBV7-3 and TRBJ2-3; maybe TRBD2 (5 bases). V shed 7 bases and J shed 2 bases, with 16 bases lying between them. The CDR3 is 15 amino acids. Germline CDR1 and CDR2: SGHTA and FQGTGA. CDR3 DNA: TGTGCCAGCACCTCGCATCCTAGCCTCACAGATACGCAGTATTTT. This sequence encodes CASTSHPSLTDTQYF.

V is TRBV5-1 and J is TRBJ1-2; tentatively, D is TRBD1 (6 bases). Germline assignment: CDR1 SGHRS and CDR2 YFSETQ. This CDR3 has 16 amino acids. V lost 0 bases and J lost 6, with 18 bases in between. DNA for the CDR3: TGCGCCAGCAGCTTGGACGGGACACCACTTCCAAATGGCTACACCTTC. As protein: CASSLDGTPLPNGYTF.

The V call is TRBV19, the J call TRBJ2-6; D perhaps matches TRBD2 (5 bases). The CDR3 extends over 15 amino acids. The germline V gene has CDR1 LNHDA and CDR2 SQIVND (reference sequence). The V gene lost 4 bases and the J gene lost 2 bases, with 9 bases spanning the gap. Here the CDR3 reads CASSTSGAGANVLTF. The CDR3 coding sequence is TGTGCCAGTAGTACCTCCGGGGCTGGGGCCAACGTCCTGACTTTC.

The chain combines TRBV2 with TRBJ2-2, with TRBD1 matching 9 bases. J was trimmed by 4 bases and V by 4 bases; bases with no gene match: 28. Germline-derived CDR1 and CDR2 are SNHLY and FYNNEI. The CDR3 runs 23 residues. As DNA, the CDR3 is TGTGCCAGCAGTGTCCAAAGCCGGGACTGGACAGGGGTTATGAGGGCAAGCACCGGGGAGCTGTTTTTT. Encoded protein: CASSVQSRDWTGVMRASTGELFF.

The chain carries TRBV5-1 and TRBJ2-4, with 7 bases aligning to TRBD1. J was trimmed by 9 bases and V by 2 bases; bases with no gene match: 11. CDR1 and CDR2 (germline): SGHRS, YFSETQ. The CDR3 spans 15 residues. The CDR3 region has the DNA TGCGCCAGCAGCTTATTGACAGGGTGGAGTGGCATTCAGTACTTC. Its protein is CASSLLTGWSGIQYF.